The source of this T cell receptor beta chain is a study of OX40 agonist ivuxolimab in advanced cancers. Study-wide context: Ivuxolimab was an agonistic, fully human IgG2 monoclonal antibody directed against OX40 (CD134), a costimulatory receptor. Intravenous ivuxolimab was administered to patients every 2 weeks at six dose levels: 0.01, 0.1, 0.3, 1.5, 3 and 10 mg/kg. Of the approximately 54 dose-escalation patients, hepatocellular carcinoma was present in 19, melanoma in approximately 15, renal cell carcinoma in 9 and head and neck cancer in 9. The dose-escalation cohort was approximately 83% male with a mean age of approximately 60 years, ranging from roughly 23 to 90. Prior anti-PD-1, anti-PD-L1 or anti-CTLA-4 therapy was permitted, and checkpoint inhibitors had been received by less than 45% of dose-escalation patients. Partial responses were achieved by three dose-escalation patients, of whom one had hepatocellular carcinoma and two had cutaneous melanoma. Peripheral TCRbeta sequencing aimed to test whether ivuxolimab altered TCR sequence diversity and caused clonal T-cell expansion. The monotherapy dose-escalation portion (N of about 52 patients) of the phase I ivuxolimab trial is reported in the paper. On the study overall, not on this receptor specifically: The antigen specificity of the clonally expanded peripheral T cells was not determined. After ivuxolimab, CD8+ T cells had more expanded clones than CD4+ T cells on average. Low levels of normalized T-cell clonal expansion were also seen in some patients who did not respond. Partial responders in the 0.1-3.0 mg/kg groups had among the lowest normalized peripheral clonal expansion, especially among CD8+ T cells. At doses of 0.1 to 3.0 mg/kg, clonal expansion of both CD4+ and CD8+ T cells in blood was seen between baseline and week 6.

The trial excluded patients who had a history of autoimmune disease or who were on systemic immunosuppression. Peripheral blood for TCR sequencing was drawn from every dose cohort at baseline, at cycle 4 day 1 and at cycle 7 day 1. The samples were drawn from a first-in-human, open-label, multicenter phase I dose-escalation trial of ivuxolimab. Adults with locally advanced or metastatic head and neck squamous cell, hepatocellular, melanoma or renal cell carcinoma were enrolled in the trial. CD4+ and CD8+ T cells were sorted separately from peripheral blood before TCR sequencing. Regarding this clone: Its antigen specificity is not known. Base qualities are not provided; no much larger clone lies one nucleotide away.

Looking up the germline V gene (reference sequence) yields CDR1 LNHDA and CDR2 SQIVND. The CDR3 covers 17 residues, taking in both the cysteine and the phenylalanine. Left in the record is the CDR3 DNA by itself, 51 bases read in frame from the first base. V is cut back by 1 base and J by 7 bases, with 12 bases in the junction unmatched. For sequencing of the TCRbeta CDR3 region, genomic DNA was extracted from the sorted cells. TCRbeta CDR3 regions were sequenced using the immunoSEQ Assay. Sourced from immuneACCESS, this table was stored by TCRdb with only in-frame sequences that have V and J called. A share of the clones is absent; for the studies checked, an unresolved V gene accounts for under half, and the remainder has no known explanation. Within this sample are 70,000 to 80,000 clones, with over 75% of them counted one time only. In total, the top ten clones hold more than 0.3% of the sample.

This clonotype originated in an adult with an advanced solid tumor such as melanoma, head and neck, liver or kidney cancer. The chain couples TRBV19 to TRBJ2-1; the central 8 bases match TRBD2. The sample was CD4+ or CD8+ T cells sorted from blood, taken in a trial of the OX40 agonist ivuxolimab. Read as DNA, the sequence is TGTGCCAGTAGTATAGTACTAGCGGCAGCGAGGGTGAATGAGCAGTTCTTC. Translated, this gives CASSIVLAAARVNEQFF.